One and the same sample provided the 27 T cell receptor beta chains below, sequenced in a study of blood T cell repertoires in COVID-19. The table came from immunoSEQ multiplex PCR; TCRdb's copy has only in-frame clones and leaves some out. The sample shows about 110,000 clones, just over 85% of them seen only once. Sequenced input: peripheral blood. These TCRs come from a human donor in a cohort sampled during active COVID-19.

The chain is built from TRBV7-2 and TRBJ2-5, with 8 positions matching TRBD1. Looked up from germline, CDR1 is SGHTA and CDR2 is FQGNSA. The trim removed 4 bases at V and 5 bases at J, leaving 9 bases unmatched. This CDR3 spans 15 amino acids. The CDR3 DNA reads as TGTGCCAGCAGCTCAGACAGGGGACGGGGGGAGACCCAGTACTTC. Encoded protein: CASSSDRGRGETQYF.

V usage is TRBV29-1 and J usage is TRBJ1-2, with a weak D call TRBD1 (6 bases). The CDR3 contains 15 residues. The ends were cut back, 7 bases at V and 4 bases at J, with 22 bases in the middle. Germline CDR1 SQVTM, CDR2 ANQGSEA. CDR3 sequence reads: CSALWGGGQLYGYTF. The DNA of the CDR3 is TGCAGCGCCCTTTGGGGTGGGGGCCAGCTCTATGGCTACACCTTC.

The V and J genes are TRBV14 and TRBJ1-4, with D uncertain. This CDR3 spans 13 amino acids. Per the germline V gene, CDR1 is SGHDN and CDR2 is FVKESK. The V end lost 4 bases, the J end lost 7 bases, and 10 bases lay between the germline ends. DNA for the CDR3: TGTGCCAGCAGCCTTAGTGCTGGTGAAAAACTGTTTTTT. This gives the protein CASSLSAGEKLFF.

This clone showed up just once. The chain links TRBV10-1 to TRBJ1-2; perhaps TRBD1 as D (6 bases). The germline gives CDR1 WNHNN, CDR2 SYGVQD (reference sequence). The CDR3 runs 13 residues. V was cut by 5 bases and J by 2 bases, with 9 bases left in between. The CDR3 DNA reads TGCGCCAGCAGTCCGGGACAAAACTATGGCTACACCTTC. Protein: CASSPGQNYGYTF.

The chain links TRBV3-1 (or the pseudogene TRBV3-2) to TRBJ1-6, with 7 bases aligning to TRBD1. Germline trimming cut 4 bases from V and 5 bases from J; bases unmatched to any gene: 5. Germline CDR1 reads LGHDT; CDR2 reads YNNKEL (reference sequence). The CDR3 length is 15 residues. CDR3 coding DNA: TGTGCCAGCAGCCCCTGGGACAGAGATAATTCACCCCTCCACTTT. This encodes CASSPWDRDNSPLHF.

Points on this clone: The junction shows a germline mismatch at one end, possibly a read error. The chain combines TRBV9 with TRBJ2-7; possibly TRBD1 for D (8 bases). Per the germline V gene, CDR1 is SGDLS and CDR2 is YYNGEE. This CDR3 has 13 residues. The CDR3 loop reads CASSVATGGQAHF. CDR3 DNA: TGTGCCAGCAGCGTAGCTACGGGGGGACAGGCCCATTTC.

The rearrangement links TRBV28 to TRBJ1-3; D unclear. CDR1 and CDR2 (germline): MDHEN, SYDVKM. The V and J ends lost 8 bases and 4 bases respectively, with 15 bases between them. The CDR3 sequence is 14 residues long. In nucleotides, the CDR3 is TGTGCCAGCGTCGGGGATCTTGGGGGAAACACCATATATTTT. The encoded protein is CASVGDLGGNTIYF.

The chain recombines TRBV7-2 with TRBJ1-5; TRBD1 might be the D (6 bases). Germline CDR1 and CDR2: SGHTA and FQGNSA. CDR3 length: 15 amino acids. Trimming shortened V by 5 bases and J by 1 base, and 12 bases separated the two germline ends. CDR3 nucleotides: TGTGCCAGCAGCCTACAGGGTTTCAGCAATCAGCCCCAGCATTTT. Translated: CASSLQGFSNQPQHF.

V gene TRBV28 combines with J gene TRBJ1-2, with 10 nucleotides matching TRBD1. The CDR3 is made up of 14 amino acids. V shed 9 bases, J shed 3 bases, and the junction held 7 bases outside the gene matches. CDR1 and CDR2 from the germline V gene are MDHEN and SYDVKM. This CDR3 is CASETGGQYYGYTF. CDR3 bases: TGTGCCAGTGAGACAGGGGGCCAATACTATGGCTACACCTTC.

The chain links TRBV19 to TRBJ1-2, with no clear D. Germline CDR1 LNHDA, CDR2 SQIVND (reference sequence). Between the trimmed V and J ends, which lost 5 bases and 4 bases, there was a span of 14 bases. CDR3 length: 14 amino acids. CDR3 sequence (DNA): TGTGCCAGTAGTCCCGGCCCTACGGGCTATGGCTACACCTTC. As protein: CASSPGPTGYGYTF.

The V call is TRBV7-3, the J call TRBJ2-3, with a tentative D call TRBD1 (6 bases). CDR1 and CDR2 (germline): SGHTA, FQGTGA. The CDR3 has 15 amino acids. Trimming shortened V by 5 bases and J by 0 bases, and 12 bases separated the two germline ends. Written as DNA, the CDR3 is TGTGCCAGCAGCATACAGGGATCAAGCACAGATACGCAGTATTTT. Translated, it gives CASSIQGSSTDTQYF.

CDR3 sequence: CASSYSTQTSSPLHF. CDR3 DNA: TGTGCCAGCAGTTACTCGACTCAGACCTCCTCACCCCTCCACTTT. The V call is TRBV6-2 or TRBV6-3, the J call TRBJ1-6; no clear D gene. Looked up from germline, CDR1 is MNHEY and CDR2 is SVGEGT. This CDR3 comprises 15 residues. Trimming shortened V by 0 bases and J by 10 bases, and 13 bases separated the two germline ends.

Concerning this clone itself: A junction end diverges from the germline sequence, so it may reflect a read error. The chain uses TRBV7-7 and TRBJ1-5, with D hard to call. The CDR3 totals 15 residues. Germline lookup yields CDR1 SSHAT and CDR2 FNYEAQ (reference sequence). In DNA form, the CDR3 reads TGTGCTAGCAGTTGGGCCCAGGAGGGCAATCAGCCCCAGCATTTT. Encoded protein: CASSWAQEGNQPQHF.

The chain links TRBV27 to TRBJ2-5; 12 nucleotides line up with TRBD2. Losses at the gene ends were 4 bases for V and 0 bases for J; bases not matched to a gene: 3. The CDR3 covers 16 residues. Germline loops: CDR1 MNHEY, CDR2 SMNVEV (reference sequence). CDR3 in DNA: TGTGCCAGCAGTTCTGGACTAGCGGGGTACCAAGAGACCCAGTACTTC. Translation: CASSSGLAGYQETQYF.

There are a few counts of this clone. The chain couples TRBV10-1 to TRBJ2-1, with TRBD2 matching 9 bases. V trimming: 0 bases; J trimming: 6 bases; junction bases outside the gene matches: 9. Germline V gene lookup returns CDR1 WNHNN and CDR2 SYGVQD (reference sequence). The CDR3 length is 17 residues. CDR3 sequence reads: CASSESIAGGPFNEQFF. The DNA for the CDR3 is TGCGCCAGCAGTGAGTCCATCGCGGGGGGGCCCTTCAATGAGCAGTTCTTC.

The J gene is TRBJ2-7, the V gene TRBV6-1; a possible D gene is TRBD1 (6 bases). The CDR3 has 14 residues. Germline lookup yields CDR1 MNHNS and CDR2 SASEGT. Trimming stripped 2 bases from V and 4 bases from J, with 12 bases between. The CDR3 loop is CASSEPGALYEQYF. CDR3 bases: TGTGCCAGCAGTGAACCAGGGGCGCTTTACGAGCAGTACTTC.

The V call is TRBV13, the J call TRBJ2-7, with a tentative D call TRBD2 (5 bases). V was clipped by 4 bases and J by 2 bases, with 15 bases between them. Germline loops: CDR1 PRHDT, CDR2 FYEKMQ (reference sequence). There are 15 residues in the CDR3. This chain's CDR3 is CASSSRGEYTYEQYF. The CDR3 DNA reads TGTGCCAGCAGCTCCCGGGGTGAGTACACCTACGAGCAGTACTTC. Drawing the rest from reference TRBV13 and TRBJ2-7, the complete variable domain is AAGVIQSPRHLIKEKRETATLKCYPIPRHDTVYWYQQGPGQDPQFLISFYEKMQSDKGSIPDRFSAQQFSDYHSELNMSSLELGDSALYFCASSSRGEYTYEQYFGPGTRLTVT.

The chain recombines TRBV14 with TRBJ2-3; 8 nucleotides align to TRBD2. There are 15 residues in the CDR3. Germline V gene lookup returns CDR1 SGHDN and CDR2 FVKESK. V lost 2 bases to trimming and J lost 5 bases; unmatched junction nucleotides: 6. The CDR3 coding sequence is TGTGCCAGCAGCCAATTCCGGGGGGGCCTAGATACGCAGTATTTT. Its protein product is CASSQFRGGLDTQYF.

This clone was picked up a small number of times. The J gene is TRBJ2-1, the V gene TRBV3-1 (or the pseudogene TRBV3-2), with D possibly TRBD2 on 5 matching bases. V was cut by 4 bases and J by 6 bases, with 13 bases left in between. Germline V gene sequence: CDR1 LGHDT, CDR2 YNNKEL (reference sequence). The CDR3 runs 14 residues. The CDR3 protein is CASSPSLASNEQFF. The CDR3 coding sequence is TGTGCCAGCAGCCCTTCCCTAGCAAGCAATGAGCAGTTCTTC.

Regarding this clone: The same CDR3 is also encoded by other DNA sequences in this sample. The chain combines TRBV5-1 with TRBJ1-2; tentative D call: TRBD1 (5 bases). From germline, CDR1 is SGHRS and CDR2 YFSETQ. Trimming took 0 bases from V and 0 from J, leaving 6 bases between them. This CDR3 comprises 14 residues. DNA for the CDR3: TGCGCCAGCAGCTTGGAGACAGCTAACTATGGCTACACCTTC. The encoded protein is CASSLETANYGYTF.

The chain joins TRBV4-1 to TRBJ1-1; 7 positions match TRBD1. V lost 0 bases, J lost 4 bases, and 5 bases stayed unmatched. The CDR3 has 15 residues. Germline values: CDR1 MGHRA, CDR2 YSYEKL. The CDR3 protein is CASSQEGSGGTEAFF. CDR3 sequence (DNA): TGCGCCAGCAGCCAAGAAGGGTCAGGGGGCACTGAAGCTTTCTTT.

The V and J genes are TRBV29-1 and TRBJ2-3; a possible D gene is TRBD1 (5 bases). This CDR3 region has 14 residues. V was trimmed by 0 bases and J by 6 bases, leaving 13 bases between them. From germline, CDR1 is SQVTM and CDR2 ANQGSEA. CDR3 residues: CSVEDKWGRDTQYF. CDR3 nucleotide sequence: TGCAGCGTTGAAGATAAGTGGGGCCGGGATACGCAGTATTTT.

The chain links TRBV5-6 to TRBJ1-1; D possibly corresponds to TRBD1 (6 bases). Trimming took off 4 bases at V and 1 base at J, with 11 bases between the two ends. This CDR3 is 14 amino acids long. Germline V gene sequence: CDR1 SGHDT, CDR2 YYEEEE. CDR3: CASSRRGQNTEAFF. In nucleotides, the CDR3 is TGTGCCAGCAGCCGCAGGGGCCAGAACACTGAAGCTTTCTTT.

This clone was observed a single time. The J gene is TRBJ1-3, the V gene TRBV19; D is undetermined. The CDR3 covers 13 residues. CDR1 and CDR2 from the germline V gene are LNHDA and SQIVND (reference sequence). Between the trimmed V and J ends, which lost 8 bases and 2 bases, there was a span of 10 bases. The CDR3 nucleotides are TGTGCCAGTCGATCGGGGACTGGAAACACCATATATTTT. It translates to CASRSGTGNTIYF. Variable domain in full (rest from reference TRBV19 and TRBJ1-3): DGGITQSPKYLFRKEGQNVTLSCEQNLNHDAMYWYRQDPGQGLRLIYYSQIVNDFQKGDIAEGYSVSREKKESFPLTVTSAQKNPTAFYLCASRSGTGNTIYFGEGSWLTVV.

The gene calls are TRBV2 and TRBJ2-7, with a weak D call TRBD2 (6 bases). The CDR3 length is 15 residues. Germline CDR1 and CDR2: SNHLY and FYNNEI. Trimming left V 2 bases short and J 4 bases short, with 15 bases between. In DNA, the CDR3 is TGTGCCAGCAGTGAACTGTGGGGGGTACAATACGAGCAGTACTTC. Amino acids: CASSELWGVQYEQYF.

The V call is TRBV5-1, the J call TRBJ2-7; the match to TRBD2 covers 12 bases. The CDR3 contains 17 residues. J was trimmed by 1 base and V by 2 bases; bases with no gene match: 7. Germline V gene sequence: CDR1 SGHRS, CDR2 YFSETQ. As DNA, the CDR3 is TGCGCCAGCAGCTTCGGACTAGCGGGACACGGATCCTACGAGCAGTACTTC. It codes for CASSFGLAGHGSYEQYF.

This CDR3 reads CASSIDVGTGGAGYGYTF. In DNA, the CDR3 is TGTGCCAGTAGTATAGATGTCGGGACAGGGGGCGCCGGCTATGGCTACACCTTC. This sequence joins TRBV19 and TRBJ1-2; TRBD1 agrees at 12 bases. The junction had 9 bases not matched to a gene; V was cut back by 0 bases and J by 4 bases. Germline CDR1 and CDR2: LNHDA and SQIVND (reference sequence). This CDR3 comprises 18 residues.